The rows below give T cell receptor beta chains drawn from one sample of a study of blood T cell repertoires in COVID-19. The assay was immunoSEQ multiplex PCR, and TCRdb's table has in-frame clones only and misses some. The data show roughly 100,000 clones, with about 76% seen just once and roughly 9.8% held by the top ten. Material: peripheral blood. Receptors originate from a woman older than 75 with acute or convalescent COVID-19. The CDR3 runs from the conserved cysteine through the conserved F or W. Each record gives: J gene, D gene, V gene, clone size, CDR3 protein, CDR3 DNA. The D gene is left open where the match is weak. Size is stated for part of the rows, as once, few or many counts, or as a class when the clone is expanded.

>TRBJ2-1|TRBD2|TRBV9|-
CASSVFSGKSNEQFF
TGTGCCAGCAGCGTATTTAGCGGGAAATCCAATGAGCAGTTCTTC
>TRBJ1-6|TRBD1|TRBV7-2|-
CASSLMVQGSTSPLHF
TGTGCCAGCAGCTTAATGGTACAGGGGAGCACTTCACCCCTCCACTTT
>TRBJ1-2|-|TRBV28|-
CATWRDGYTF
TGTGCCACCTGGAGAGATGGCTACACCTTC
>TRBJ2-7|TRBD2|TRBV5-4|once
CASSPDSSGSVYEQYF
TGTGCCAGCAGCCCTGACTCTAGCGGGAGTGTCTACGAGCAGTACTTC
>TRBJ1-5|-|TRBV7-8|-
CASSLYSPNQPQHF
TGTGCCAGCAGCTTATACAGTCCGAATCAGCCCCAGCATTTT
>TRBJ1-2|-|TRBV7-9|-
CASSPKQGFTGYTF
TGTGCCAGCAGCCCAAAGCAGGGGTTCACCGGCTACACCTTC
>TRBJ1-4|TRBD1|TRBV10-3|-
CAISEGTAFNEKLFF
TGTGCCATCAGTGAGGGGACAGCTTTTAATGAAAAACTGTTTTTT
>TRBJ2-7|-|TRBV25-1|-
CASSEFKGRKHEQYF
TGTGCCAGCAGTGAATTCAAGGGGCGTAAACACGAGCAGTACTTC
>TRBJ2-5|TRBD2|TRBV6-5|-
CASRLAGVGETQYF
TGTGCCAGCAGGTTAGCGGGAGTCGGGGAGACCCAGTACTTC
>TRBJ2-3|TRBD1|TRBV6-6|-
CASSYSDRGPRAQYF
TGTGCCAGCAGTTACTCCGACAGGGGGCCGAGGGCGCAGTATTTT
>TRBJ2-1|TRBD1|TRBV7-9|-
CASSSGTGGREQFF
TGTGCCAGCAGCTCCGGGACAGGGGGCAGGGAGCAGTTCTTC
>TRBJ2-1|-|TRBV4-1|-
CASSRPGTGNEQFF
TGCGCCAGCAGCCGTCCCGGGACTGGTAATGAGCAGTTCTTC
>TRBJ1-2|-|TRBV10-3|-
CAISEAATRLYGYTF
TGTGCCATCAGTGAAGCGGCAACGCGCCTCTATGGCTACACCTTC
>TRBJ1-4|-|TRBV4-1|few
CASSPVGGATNEKLFF
TGCGCCAGCAGCCCGGTAGGGGGGGCAACTAATGAAAAACTGTTTTTT
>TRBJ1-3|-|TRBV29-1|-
CSVASGARGNTIYF
TGCAGCGTTGCATCAGGGGCACGAGGAAACACCATATATTTT
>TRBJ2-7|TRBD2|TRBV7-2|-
CASSRSGGRDEQYF
TGTGCCAGCAGTAGGAGCGGGGGTAGGGACGAGCAGTACTTC
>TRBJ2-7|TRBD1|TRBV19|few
CASSRSGTGKASYEQYF
TGTGCCAGTAGTCGCTCCGGGACAGGGAAGGCCTCCTACGAGCAGTACTTC
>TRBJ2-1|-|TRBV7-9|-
CASSLQGGVEQFF
TGTGCCAGCAGCTTACAAGGGGGAGTTGAGCAGTTCTTC
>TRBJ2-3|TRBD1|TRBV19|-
CASSHAYGQGVFDTQYF
TGTGCCAGTAGTCACGCGTACGGACAGGGAGTGTTCGATACGCAGTATTTT
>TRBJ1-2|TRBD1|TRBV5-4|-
CASSLGGTAGGYGYTF
TGTGCCAGCAGCTTGGGGGGGACAGCCGGCGGCTATGGCTACACCTTC
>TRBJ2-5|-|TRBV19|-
CASSGGIQETQYF
TGTGCCAGTAGTGGGGGGATCCAAGAGACCCAGTACTTC
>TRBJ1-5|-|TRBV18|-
CASSPGQAITNQPQHF
TGTGCCAGCTCACCAGGCCAGGCTATAACAAATCAGCCCCAGCATTTT
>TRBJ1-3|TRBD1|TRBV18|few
CASSPPNSRGPGSGNTIYF
TGTGCCAGCTCACCACCGAATTCCAGGGGGCCAGGTTCGGGAAACACCATATATTTT
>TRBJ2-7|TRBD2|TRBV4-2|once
CASSLMGPLAGDSSYEQYF
TGTGCCAGCAGCCTAATGGGACCATTAGCGGGTGACAGCTCCTACGAGCAGTACTTC
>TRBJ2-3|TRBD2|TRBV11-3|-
CASSFVAGGSTDTQYF
TGTGCCAGCAGCTTCGTAGCGGGGGGATCCACAGATACGCAGTATTTT
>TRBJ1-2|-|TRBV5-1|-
CASSLQVNNYGYTF
TGCGCCAGTTCTCTACAGGTTAATAACTATGGCTACACCTTC
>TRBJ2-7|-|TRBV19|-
CASSPAGGPPYEQYF
TGTGCCAGTAGTCCGGCCGGGGGGCCGCCCTACGAGCAGTACTTC
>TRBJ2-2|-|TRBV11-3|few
CASSLGGYTGELFF
TGTGCCAGCAGCTTGGGGGGATACACCGGGGAGCTGTTTTTT